This is a list of T cell receptor beta chains from one sample in a study of blood T cell repertoires in COVID-19. Data came from immunoSEQ multiplex PCR; TCRdb stores just in-frame clones and leaves some out. The repertoire includes around 350,000 clones, roughly 86% of them detected once, and 2.5% to 3.5% sits in the top ten. The sequenced material came from peripheral blood. Source of these receptors: a human donor in a cohort sampled during active COVID-19. CDR3s include the opening cysteine and the closing phenylalanine or tryptophan. The order of the fields is clone size, V gene, J gene, D gene, CDR3 protein, CDR3 DNA. A D gene is named only where the DNA matches it firmly. Some rows have no size entry. The others give once, few or many, or a class for an expanded clone.

clone_size: -
v_call: TRBV19
j_call: TRBJ1-5
d_call: -
cdr3_aa: CASRGVGQPQHF
cdr3_nt: TGTGCCAGTAGAGGGGTAGGTCAGCCCCAGCATTTT

clone_size: -
v_call: TRBV24-1
j_call: TRBJ1-6
d_call: TRBD1
cdr3_aa: CATSDHTGTGNSPLHF
cdr3_nt: TGTGCCACCAGTGACCACACCGGGACAGGGAATTCACCCCTCCACTTT

clone_size: -
v_call: TRBV30
j_call: TRBJ2-5
d_call: TRBD1
cdr3_aa: CAWTLLTGGETQYF
cdr3_nt: TGTGCCTGGACCCTCCTAACAGGGGGAGAGACCCAGTACTTC

clone_size: -
v_call: TRBV6-6
j_call: TRBJ1-1
d_call: -
cdr3_aa: CASRLTTDTPEAFF
cdr3_nt: TGTGCCAGCAGACTTACGACAGATACTCCTGAAGCTTTCTTT

clone_size: -
v_call: TRBV18
j_call: TRBJ2-1
d_call: -
cdr3_aa: CASSPGPGQGEQFF
cdr3_nt: TGTGCCAGCTCACCGGGGCCAGGGCAGGGTGAGCAGTTCTTC

clone_size: -
v_call: TRBV30
j_call: TRBJ2-5
d_call: TRBD2
cdr3_aa: CAWTRKLADHPGETQYF
cdr3_nt: TGTGCCTGGACCCGGAAACTAGCGGACCACCCCGGGGAGACCCAGTACTTC

clone_size: -
v_call: TRBV10-1
j_call: TRBJ2-7
d_call: TRBD1
cdr3_aa: CASSESRGGTGASYEQYF
cdr3_nt: TGCGCCAGCAGTGAGTCGAGAGGCGGGACAGGTGCCTCCTACGAGCAGTACTTC

clone_size: -
v_call: TRBV7-2
j_call: TRBJ2-5
d_call: TRBD2
cdr3_aa: CASSLGGRANSETQYF
cdr3_nt: TGTGCCAGCAGCTTAGGCGGGAGGGCCAACTCGGAGACCCAGTACTTC

clone_size: -
v_call: TRBV6-5
j_call: TRBJ1-2
d_call: TRBD1
cdr3_aa: CASRKLGQDYGYTF
cdr3_nt: TGTGCCAGCAGGAAATTAGGACAGGACTACGGCTACACCTTC

clone_size: -
v_call: TRBV6-5
j_call: TRBJ1-6
d_call: -
cdr3_aa: CASSYAAGSYNSPLHF
cdr3_nt: TGTGCCAGCAGTTACGCTGCCGGGTCCTATAATTCACCCCTCCACTTT

clone_size: -
v_call: TRBV30
j_call: TRBJ2-7
d_call: TRBD1
cdr3_aa: CAWSVGRGSYEQYF
cdr3_nt: TGTGCCTGGAGTGTCGGCAGGGGGTCCTACGAGCAGTACTTC

clone_size: -
v_call: TRBV9
j_call: TRBJ2-7
d_call: TRBD1
cdr3_aa: CASSAGDRSYEQYF
cdr3_nt: TGTGCCAGCAGCGCAGGGGACAGATCCTACGAGCAGTACTTC

clone_size: -
v_call: TRBV28
j_call: TRBJ2-2
d_call: -
cdr3_aa: CASSLYLRLGTGELFF
cdr3_nt: TGTGCCAGCAGCCTCTACCTCAGGCTTGGCACCGGGGAGCTGTTTTTT

clone_size: -
v_call: TRBV5-1
j_call: TRBJ2-5
d_call: TRBD2
cdr3_aa: CASRSGLAGEETQYF
cdr3_nt: TGCGCCAGCAGGTCGGGACTAGCGGGAGAAGAGACCCAGTACTTC

clone_size: -
v_call: TRBV7-2
j_call: TRBJ1-1
d_call: -
cdr3_aa: CASSSASALTEAFF
cdr3_nt: TGTGCCAGCAGCTCTGCAAGTGCGCTTACTGAAGCTTTCTTT

clone_size: -
v_call: TRBV30
j_call: TRBJ1-1
d_call: TRBD1
cdr3_aa: CAWTGVVSTDRECTEAFF
cdr3_nt: TGTGCCTGGACTGGGGTGGTTTCCACGGACAGGGAGTGCACTGAAGCTTTCTTT

clone_size: -
v_call: TRBV4-1
j_call: TRBJ2-2
d_call: TRBD2
cdr3_aa: CASSQESASGNTGELFF
cdr3_nt: TGCGCCAGCAGCCAAGAATCAGCTAGCGGTAACACCGGGGAGCTGTTTTTT

clone_size: -
v_call: TRBV19
j_call: TRBJ1-1
d_call: -
cdr3_aa: CASSANTGSGTEAFF
cdr3_nt: TGTGCCAGTAGTGCCAACACAGGGTCGGGGACTGAAGCTTTCTTT

clone_size: -
v_call: TRBV5-6
j_call: TRBJ2-1
d_call: -
cdr3_aa: CASSLGLDNEQFF
cdr3_nt: TGTGCCAGCAGCTTGGGGCTCGACAATGAGCAGTTCTTC

clone_size: -
v_call: TRBV7-2
j_call: TRBJ2-2
d_call: TRBD1
cdr3_aa: CASTPGQGGTGELFF
cdr3_nt: TGTGCCAGCACCCCAGGACAGGGCGGCACCGGGGAGCTGTTTTTT

clone_size: -
v_call: TRBV30
j_call: TRBJ1-1
d_call: -
cdr3_aa: CAWSVRGQAGTEAFF
cdr3_nt: TGTGCCTGGAGTGTACGCGGGCAGGCGGGCACTGAAGCTTTCTTT

clone_size: few
v_call: TRBV4-1
j_call: TRBJ1-2
d_call: TRBD1
cdr3_aa: CASSQRQGNYGYTF
cdr3_nt: TGCGCCAGCAGCCAAAGACAGGGTAACTATGGCTACACCTTC

clone_size: -
v_call: TRBV5-5
j_call: TRBJ1-2
d_call: TRBD1
cdr3_aa: CASRFGTANYGYTF
cdr3_nt: TGTGCCAGCAGATTCGGGACAGCTAACTATGGCTACACCTTC

clone_size: -
v_call: TRBV4-1
j_call: TRBJ2-7
d_call: TRBD2
cdr3_aa: CASSQDLAASYEQYF
cdr3_nt: TGCGCCAGCAGCCAAGATCTAGCGGCCTCCTACGAGCAGTACTTC

clone_size: -
v_call: TRBV10-3
j_call: TRBJ2-7
d_call: TRBD1
cdr3_aa: CAISEQGLHEQYF
cdr3_nt: TGTGCCATCAGCGAACAGGGGCTCCACGAGCAGTACTTC

clone_size: once
v_call: TRBV30
j_call: TRBJ1-2
d_call: TRBD1
cdr3_aa: CAWSAGWQGVYGYTF
cdr3_nt: TGTGCCTGGAGTGCCGGTTGGCAGGGGGTCTATGGCTACACCTTC

clone_size: -
v_call: TRBV7-9
j_call: TRBJ1-1
d_call: -
cdr3_aa: CASSLKLANTEAFF
cdr3_nt: TGTGCCAGCAGCTTAAAGTTGGCTAACACTGAAGCTTTCTTT

clone_size: few
v_call: TRBV18
j_call: TRBJ2-2
d_call: -
cdr3_aa: CASSAGTLAGELFF
cdr3_nt: TGTGCCAGCTCTGCCGGGACACTGGCCGGGGAGCTGTTTTTT

clone_size: -
v_call: TRBV5-1
j_call: TRBJ2-7
d_call: -
cdr3_aa: CASSLGYGLMVSEQYF
cdr3_nt: TGCGCCAGCAGCTTGGGTTACGGGTTAATGGTCAGCGAGCAGTACTTC

clone_size: -
v_call: TRBV30
j_call: TRBJ1-1
d_call: TRBD1
cdr3_aa: CAWSPRGIGTEAFF
cdr3_nt: TGTGCCTGGAGTCCCAGGGGGATAGGGACTGAAGCTTTCTTT

clone_size: -
v_call: TRBV19
j_call: TRBJ2-1
d_call: TRBD2
cdr3_aa: CASSISGGAPHEQFF
cdr3_nt: TGTGCCAGTAGTATTAGCGGGGGGGCTCCCCATGAGCAGTTCTTC

clone_size: -
v_call: TRBV9
j_call: TRBJ1-2
d_call: TRBD1
cdr3_aa: CASSVSSTGAAGYTF
cdr3_nt: TGTGCCAGCAGCGTAAGTTCAACAGGGGCCGCGGGCTACACCTTC

clone_size: -
v_call: TRBV9
j_call: TRBJ2-3
d_call: TRBD2
cdr3_aa: CASSVEGRGQDTQYF
cdr3_nt: TGTGCCAGCAGCGTAGAGGGGAGGGGTCAAGATACGCAGTATTTT

clone_size: -
v_call: TRBV5-1
j_call: TRBJ2-7
d_call: -
cdr3_aa: CASGVADSYEQYF
cdr3_nt: TGCGCCAGCGGGGTAGCGGACTCCTACGAGCAGTACTTC

clone_size: -
v_call: TRBV12-3/TRBV12-4
j_call: TRBJ2-3
d_call: -
cdr3_aa: CASLGRTDTQYF
cdr3_nt: TGTGCCAGCCTTGGGAGGACAGATACGCAGTATTTT

clone_size: -
v_call: TRBV10-3
j_call: TRBJ2-7
d_call: TRBD1
cdr3_aa: CATAPRQGYEQYF
cdr3_nt: TGTGCCACCGCCCCCAGACAGGGCTACGAGCAGTACTTC

clone_size: -
v_call: TRBV5-6
j_call: TRBJ2-5
d_call: -
cdr3_aa: CASSLRLIGQWETQYF
cdr3_nt: TGTGCCAGCAGCTTGCGGTTGATCGGACAGTGGGAGACCCAGTACTTC

clone_size: -
v_call: TRBV12-3/TRBV12-4
j_call: TRBJ2-7
d_call: -
cdr3_aa: CACGRAYEQYF
cdr3_nt: TGTGCCTGCGGCAGAGCCTACGAGCAGTACTTC

clone_size: few
v_call: TRBV2
j_call: TRBJ1-4
d_call: -
cdr3_aa: CASSPGRGGEKLFF
cdr3_nt: TGTGCCAGCTCCCCGGGGAGGGGAGGCGAAAAACTGTTTTTT

clone_size: once
v_call: TRBV6-5
j_call: TRBJ1-5
d_call: -
cdr3_aa: CASSQGANQPQHF
cdr3_nt: TGTGCCAGTTCCCAAGGGGCTAATCAGCCCCAGCATTTT

clone_size: -
v_call: TRBV7-8
j_call: TRBJ1-2
d_call: -
cdr3_aa: CASSLGAGFQYGYTF
cdr3_nt: TGTGCCAGCAGCTTAGGGGCAGGGTTCCAGTATGGCTACACCTTC

clone_size: -
v_call: TRBV11-3
j_call: TRBJ2-2
d_call: -
cdr3_aa: CASSSPHTPGELFF
cdr3_nt: TGTGCCAGCAGCTCCCCTCATACACCCGGGGAGCTGTTTTTT

clone_size: -
v_call: TRBV4-1
j_call: TRBJ2-3
d_call: TRBD2
cdr3_aa: CASSQLAGGAQYF
cdr3_nt: TGCGCCAGCAGCCAGCTAGCGGGAGGGGCGCAGTATTTT

clone_size: -
v_call: TRBV30
j_call: TRBJ2-5
d_call: -
cdr3_aa: CAWAQNGGETQYF
cdr3_nt: TGTGCCTGGGCCCAGAACGGCGGAGAGACCCAGTACTTC

clone_size: -
v_call: TRBV19
j_call: TRBJ2-2
d_call: -
cdr3_aa: CASSIRAGRTGELFF
cdr3_nt: TGTGCCAGTAGTATAAGGGCAGGGAGGACCGGGGAGCTGTTTTTT

clone_size: -
v_call: TRBV2
j_call: TRBJ1-1
d_call: -
cdr3_aa: CASSEFLNAGTEAFF
cdr3_nt: TGTGCCAGCAGTGAATTCTTGAACGCGGGCACTGAAGCTTTCTTT

clone_size: -
v_call: TRBV27
j_call: TRBJ1-5
d_call: -
cdr3_aa: CASSPHYQDLISGVGPQHF
cdr3_nt: TGTGCCAGCAGTCCGCATTACCAAGACTTAATCTCCGGTGTGGGGCCCCAGCATTTT

clone_size: -
v_call: TRBV25-1
j_call: TRBJ1-5
d_call: -
cdr3_aa: CASSEFGSQPQHF
cdr3_nt: TGTGCCAGCAGTGAATTTGGCTCACAGCCCCAGCATTTT

clone_size: once
v_call: TRBV5-1
j_call: TRBJ2-3
d_call: -
cdr3_aa: CASSLGAGSTDTQYF
cdr3_nt: TGCGCCAGCAGCTTGGGGGCAGGAAGCACAGATACGCAGTATTTT

clone_size: few
v_call: TRBV7-9
j_call: TRBJ1-2
d_call: TRBD1
cdr3_aa: CASSFDRAPGGYTF
cdr3_nt: TGTGCCAGCAGCTTCGACAGGGCCCCGGGGGGCTACACCTTC